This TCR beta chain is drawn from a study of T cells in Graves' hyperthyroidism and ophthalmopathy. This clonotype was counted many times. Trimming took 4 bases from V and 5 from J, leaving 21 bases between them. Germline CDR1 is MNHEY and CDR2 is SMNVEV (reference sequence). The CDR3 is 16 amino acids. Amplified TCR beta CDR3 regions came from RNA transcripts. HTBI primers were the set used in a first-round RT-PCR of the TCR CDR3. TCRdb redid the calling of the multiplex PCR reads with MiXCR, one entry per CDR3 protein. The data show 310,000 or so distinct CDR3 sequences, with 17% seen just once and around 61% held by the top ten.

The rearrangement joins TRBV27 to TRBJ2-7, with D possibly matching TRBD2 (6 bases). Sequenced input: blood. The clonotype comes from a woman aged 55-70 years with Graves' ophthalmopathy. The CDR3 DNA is TGTGCCAGCAGTTCAGCTGAAGCGGGCCGGGTGCACGAGCAGTACTTC. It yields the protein CASSSAEAGRVHEQYF.